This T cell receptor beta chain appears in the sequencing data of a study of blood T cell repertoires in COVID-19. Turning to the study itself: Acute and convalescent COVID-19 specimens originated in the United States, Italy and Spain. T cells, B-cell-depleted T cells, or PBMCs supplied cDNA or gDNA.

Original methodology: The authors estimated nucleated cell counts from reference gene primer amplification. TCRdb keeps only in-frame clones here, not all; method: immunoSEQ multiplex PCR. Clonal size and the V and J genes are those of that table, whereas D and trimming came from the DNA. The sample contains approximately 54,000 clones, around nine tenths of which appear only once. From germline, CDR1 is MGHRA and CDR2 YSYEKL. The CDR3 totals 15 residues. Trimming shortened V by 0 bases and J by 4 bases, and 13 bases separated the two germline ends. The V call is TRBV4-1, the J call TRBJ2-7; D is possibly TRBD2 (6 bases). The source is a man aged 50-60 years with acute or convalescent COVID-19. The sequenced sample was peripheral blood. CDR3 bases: TGCGCCAGCAGCCAAGATACTAGCCGGGGGTACGAGCAGTACTTC. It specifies CASSQDTSRGYEQYF.